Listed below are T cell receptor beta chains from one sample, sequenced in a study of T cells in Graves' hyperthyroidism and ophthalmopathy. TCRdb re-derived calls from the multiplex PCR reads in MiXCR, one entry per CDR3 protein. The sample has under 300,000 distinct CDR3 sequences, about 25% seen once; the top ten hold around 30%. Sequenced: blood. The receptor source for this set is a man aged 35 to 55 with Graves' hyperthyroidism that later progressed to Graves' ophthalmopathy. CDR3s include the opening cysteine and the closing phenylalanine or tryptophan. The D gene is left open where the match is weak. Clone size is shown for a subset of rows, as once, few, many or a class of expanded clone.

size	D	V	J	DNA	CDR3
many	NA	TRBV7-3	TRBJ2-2	TGTGCCAGCAGCCCTGGACAGATCTACACCGGGGAGCTGTTTTTT	CASSPGQIYTGELFF
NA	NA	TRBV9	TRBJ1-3	TGTGCCAGCAGCCTCCAGACAAGATTGGGTTCTGGAAACACCATATATTTT	CASSLQTRLGSGNTIYF
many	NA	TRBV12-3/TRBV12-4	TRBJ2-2	TGTGCCAGCAGTTTTACACGAGACGTGGCGACGAACACCGGGGAGCTGTTTTTT	CASSFTRDVATNTGELFF
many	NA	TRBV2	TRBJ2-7	TGTGCCAGCAGTGGGTACTACGAGCAGTACTTC	CASSGYYEQYF
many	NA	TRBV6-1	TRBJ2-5	TGTGCCAGCAGTGAATTGTTACAGAGGTCGGAGACCCAGTACTTC	CASSELLQRSETQYF
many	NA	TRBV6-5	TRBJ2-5	TGTGCCAGCAGTTACCAACAACAAGAGACCCAGTACTTC	CASSYQQQETQYF
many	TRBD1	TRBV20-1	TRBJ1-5	TGCAGTGCTAGTCTTCAGGGGGCGTCTAGCAATCAGCCCCAGCATTTT	CSASLQGASSNQPQHF
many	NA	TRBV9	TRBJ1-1	TGTGCCAGCAGCGTAGGTGTAACTATGAACACTGAAGCTTTCTTT	CASSVGVTMNTEAFF
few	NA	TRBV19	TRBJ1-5	TGTGCCAGTATGACAGGAGCGCAAAACAATCAGCCCCAGCATTTT	CASMTGAQNNQPQHF
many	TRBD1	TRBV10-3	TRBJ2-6	TGTGCCATCAGCCCAGGACAGGAGTCTGGGGCCAACGTCCTGACTTTC	CAISPGQESGANVLTF
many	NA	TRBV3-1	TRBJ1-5	TGTGCCAGCAGCCAAAGGCCCGTCCTTCAGCCCCAGCATTTT	CASSQRPVLQPQHF
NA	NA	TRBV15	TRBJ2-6	TGTGCCACCAGCAGCGTTGGGTGGGGGGCCAACGTCCTGACTTTC	CATSSVGWGANVLTF
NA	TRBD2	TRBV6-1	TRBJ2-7	TGTGCCAGCAGTCCGGGAGCGGGATGGGGCTCCTACGAGCAGTACTTC	CASSPGAGWGSYEQYF
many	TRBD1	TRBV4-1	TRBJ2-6	TGCGCCAGCAGCCGCGGACAGGGAAGAGTCTCTGGGGCCAACGTCCTGACTTTC	CASSRGQGRVSGANVLTF
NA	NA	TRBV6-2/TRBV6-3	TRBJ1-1	TGTGCCAGCAGTTACTCGGGGCAGGGTGGTGAAGCTTTCTTT	CASSYSGQGGEAFF
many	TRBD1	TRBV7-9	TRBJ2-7	TGTGCCAGCAGCCAGACAGGGAACCACGAGCAGTACTTC	CASSQTGNHEQYF
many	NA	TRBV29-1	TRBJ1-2	TGCAGCGTTTTTGACAGCATAAATGGCTACACCTTC	CSVFDSINGYTF
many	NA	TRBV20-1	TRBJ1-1	TGCAGTGCTCTACAGGGCTCGAACACTGAAGCTTTCTTT	CSALQGSNTEAFF
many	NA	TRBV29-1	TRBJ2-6	TGCAGCGTTGAAGGATATACCGAAGCTGGGGCCAACGTCCTGACTTTC	CSVEGYTEAGANVLTF
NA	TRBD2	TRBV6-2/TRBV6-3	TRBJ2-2	TGTGCCACCACAGTTGGGGGGACTAGCGGGAATCGGCACACCGGGGAGCTGTTTTTT	CATTVGGTSGNRHTGELFF
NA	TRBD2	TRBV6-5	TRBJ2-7	TGTGCCAGCAGTTCGCTGGGACTAGCGACCTACGAGCAGTACTTC	CASSSLGLATYEQYF
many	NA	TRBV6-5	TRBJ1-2	TGTGCCAGCAGTTACTCGATGGTGACAGAACCTAACTATGGCTACACCTTC	CASSYSMVTEPNYGYTF
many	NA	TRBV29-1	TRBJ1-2	TGCTGCGTTACGCACCTTAACTATGGCTACACCTTC	CCVTHLNYGYTF
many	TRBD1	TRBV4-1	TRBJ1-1	TGCGCCAGCAGCCACGGACAGGGAATGAACACTGAAGCTTTCTTT	CASSHGQGMNTEAFF
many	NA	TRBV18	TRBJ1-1	TGTGCCAGCTCACATACACAGGGTGTTGGAACTGAAGCTTTCTTT	CASSHTQGVGTEAFF
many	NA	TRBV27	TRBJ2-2	TGTGCCAGCACCATCAGGGGTACCGGGGAGCTGTTTTTT	CASTIRGTGELFF
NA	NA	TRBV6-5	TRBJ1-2	TGTGCCAGCAGTTACTCGAGGGCCGGAGGATATGGCTACACCTTC	CASSYSRAGGYGYTF
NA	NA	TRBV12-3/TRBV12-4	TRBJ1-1	TGTGCCAGCAGTTTTCTTGGGGAGGGCGCTGAAGCTTTCTTT	CASSFLGEGAEAFF
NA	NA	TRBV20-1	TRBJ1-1	TGCAGTGCTGGATGGGCAGCCGTCGCTGGAGCTTTCTTT	CSAGWAAVAGAFF
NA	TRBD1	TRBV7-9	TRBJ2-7	TGTGCCAGCAGCGGGAGGACAGGGAGGACCTACGAGCAGTACTTC	CASSGRTGRTYEQYF
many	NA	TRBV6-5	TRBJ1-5	TGTGCCAGCAGTTACTCGTCTCTTCAGCCCCAGCATTTT	CASSYSSLQPQHF
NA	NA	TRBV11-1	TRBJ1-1	TGTGCCAGCACCGAAGGGAGGGGCACTGAAGCTTTCTTT	CASTEGRGTEAFF
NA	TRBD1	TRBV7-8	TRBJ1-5	TGTGCCAGCAGCCGTCATGACAGGGGCGGTAATCAGCCCCAGCATTTT	CASSRHDRGGNQPQHF
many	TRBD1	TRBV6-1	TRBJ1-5	TGTGCCAGCAGCCAAACGACAGGGGGTCAGCCCCAGCATTTT	CASSQTTGGQPQHF
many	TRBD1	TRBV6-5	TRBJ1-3	TGTGCCAGCAGACCCCGGTCGACAGGGGGAAACACCATATATTTT	CASRPRSTGGNTIYF
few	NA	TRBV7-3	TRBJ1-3	TGTGCCAGCGGGGACGGAATCTCTGGAAACACCATATATTTT	CASGDGISGNTIYF
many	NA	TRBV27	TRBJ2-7	TGTGCCAGCAGTCCGCGGGACCCTAGCCGCCCCGAGCAGTACTTC	CASSPRDPSRPEQYF
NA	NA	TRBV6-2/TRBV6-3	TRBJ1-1	TGTGCCAGCAGTTCCGGAACGAGGAACACTGAAGCTTTCTTT	CASSSGTRNTEAFF
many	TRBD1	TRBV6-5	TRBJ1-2	TGTGCCAGCAGTTACTTGGGGGACAGAAACTATGGCTACACCTTC	CASSYLGDRNYGYTF
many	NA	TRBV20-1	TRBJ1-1	TGCAGTGCTAGACGCCCTCAGGAGCGAGCTTTCTTT	CSARRPQERAFF
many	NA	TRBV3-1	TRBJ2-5	TGTGCCAGCAGCCGAGAAGAGACCCAGTACTTC	CASSREETQYF
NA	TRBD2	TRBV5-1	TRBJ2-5	TGCGCCAGCAGCTTAGGACTAGTGGGAGAGACCCAGTACTTC	CASSLGLVGETQYF
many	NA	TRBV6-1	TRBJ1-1	TGTGCCAGCACCTTGTACACTGAAGCTTTCTTT	CASTLYTEAFF
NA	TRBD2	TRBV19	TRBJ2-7	TGTGCCAGTAGTATCTCACTAGCGGGCGAGCAGTACTTC	CASSISLAGEQYF
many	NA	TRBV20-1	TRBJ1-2	TGCAGCGGTCGGGGGCCCGGGGCGAACTATGGCTACACCTTC	CSGRGPGANYGYTF
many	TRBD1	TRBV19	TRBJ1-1	TGTGCCAGTAGTATAGGGATTTACAGGGGGCTGAACACTGAAGCTTTCTTT	CASSIGIYRGLNTEAFF
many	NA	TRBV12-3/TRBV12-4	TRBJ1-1	TGTGCCAGCAGTTTAGCTATAAATACTGAAGCTTTCTTT	CASSLAINTEAFF
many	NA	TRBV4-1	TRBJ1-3	TGCGCCAGCAGCCACCGGACCCCCCCGGGAAACACCATATATTTT	CASSHRTPPGNTIYF
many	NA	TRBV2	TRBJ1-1	TGTGCCAGCAGTGTCGGGGAGGGTGCGAACACTGAAGCTTTCTTT	CASSVGEGANTEAFF
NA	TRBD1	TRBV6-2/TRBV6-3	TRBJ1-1	TGTGCCAGCGGACAGGGTTCGAACACTGAAGCTTTCTTT	CASGQGSNTEAFF
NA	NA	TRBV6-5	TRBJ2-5	TGTGCCAGCAGTTCCCAGCCACCAATGGACTTCTCAGAGACCCAGTACTTC	CASSSQPPMDFSETQYF
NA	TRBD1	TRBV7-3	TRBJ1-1	TGTGCCAGCAGCTTAGAGGGGGCTGATGAAGCTTTCTTT	CASSLEGADEAFF
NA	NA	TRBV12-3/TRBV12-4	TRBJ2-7	TGTGCCAGCAGTTTAGCGCGAGGGGCGGTGTCCTACGAGCAGTACTTC	CASSLARGAVSYEQYF